The present entry profiles one TCR beta chain with its context. This clone's antigen is unknown. Base qualities are not provided; no much larger clone lies one nucleotide away. These data are taken from a study of control samples from healthy donors and cancer patients (dated by TCRdb to 2020 to 2021). Deletion took 4 bases off V and 2 bases off J, with a span of 18 bases between the germline ends. The germline V gene encodes CDR1 SGDLS and CDR2 YYNGEE. The CDR3 starts with the cysteine, ends with the phenylalanine, and has 17 residues. Only CDR3 DNA is held: 51 bases, read in frame from base 1. Library construction relied on the immunoSEQ multiplex PCR assay. The table was pulled from immuneACCESS by TCRdb, which kept in-frame rearrangements only. Such tables lose some clones; where checked, under half of the loss comes from unresolved V genes, and the rest has no known cause. Across this sample there are about 71,000 clones, with roughly 89% seen only once. The top ten hold around 19% of the sample.

The chain links TRBV9 with TRBJ2-2; confidence is insufficient to name the D gene. Sequencing input: PBMCs. The TCR originated in a man aged 55 to 70 with lung cancer. The CDR3 protein sequence reads: CASSLAPARSNTGELFF. The DNA is as follows: TGTGCCAGCAGCCTGGCCCCTGCGCGCAGTAACACCGGGGAGCTGTTTTTT.